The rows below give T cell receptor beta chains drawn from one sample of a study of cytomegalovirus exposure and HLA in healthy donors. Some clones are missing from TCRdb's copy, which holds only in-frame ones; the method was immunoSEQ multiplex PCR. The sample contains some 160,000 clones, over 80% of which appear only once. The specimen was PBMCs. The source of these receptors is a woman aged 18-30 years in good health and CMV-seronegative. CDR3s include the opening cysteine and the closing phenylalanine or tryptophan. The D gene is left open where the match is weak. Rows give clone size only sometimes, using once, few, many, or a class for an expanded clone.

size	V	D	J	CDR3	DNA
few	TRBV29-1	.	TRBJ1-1	CSVVDGGAYSEAFF	TGCAGCGTTGTGGATGGGGGCGCGTACTCTGAAGCTTTCTTT
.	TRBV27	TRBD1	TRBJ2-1	CASSSPGQTYNEQFF	TGTGCCAGCAGTTCACCGGGACAGACTTACAATGAGCAGTTCTTC
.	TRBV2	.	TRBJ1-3	CASKEGFLNTIYF	TGTGCCAGCAAGGAGGGGTTTCTGAACACCATATATTTT
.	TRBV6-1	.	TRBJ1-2	CASSSLGRAYGYTF	TGTGCCAGCAGTTCCCTAGGGAGGGCCTATGGCTACACCTTC
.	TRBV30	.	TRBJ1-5	CAWSSYGRDQPQHF	TGTGCCTGGAGCTCCTATGGGAGGGATCAGCCCCAGCATTTT
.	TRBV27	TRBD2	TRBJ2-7	CASRKNLAGGTYEQYF	TGTGCCAGCCGAAAAAACCTAGCGGGGGGTACCTACGAGCAGTACTTC
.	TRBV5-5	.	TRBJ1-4	CASRLQLNEKLFF	TGTGCCAGCAGGTTGCAGTTGAATGAAAAACTGTTTTTT
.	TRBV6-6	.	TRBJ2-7	CASSVTPGDYEQYF	TGTGCCAGCAGTGTCACCCCGGGGGACTACGAGCAGTACTTC
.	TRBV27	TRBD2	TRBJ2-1	CASSSPPPSLSGGLGEQFF	TGTGCCAGCAGTTCACCTCCACCTTCGTTGAGCGGGGGGTTAGGGGAGCAGTTCTTC
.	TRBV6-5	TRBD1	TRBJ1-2	CASTRDRGGGYTF	TGTGCCAGCACCAGGGACAGGGGGGGTGGCTACACCTTC
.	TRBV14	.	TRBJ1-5	CASSQGNREQPQHF	TGTGCCAGCAGCCAAGGTAATCGGGAACAGCCCCAGCATTTT
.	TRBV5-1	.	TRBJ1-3	CASSRGATGNTIYF	TGCGCCAGCAGCAGAGGTGCTACTGGAAACACCATATATTTT
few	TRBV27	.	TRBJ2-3	CASSLKGGGLPSSTDTQYF	TGTGCCAGCAGTTTAAAGGGTGGGGGACTTCCGAGTAGCACAGATACGCAGTATTTT
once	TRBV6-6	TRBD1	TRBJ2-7	CASTPSGTGGVGQYF	TGTGCCAGCACCCCGTCCGGGACAGGGGGAGTTGGGCAGTACTTC
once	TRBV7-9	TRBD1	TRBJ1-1	CASSRPDRADTEAFF	TGTGCCAGCAGCAGACCTGACAGGGCCGACACTGAAGCTTTCTTT
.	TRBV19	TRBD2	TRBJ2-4	CASSIDRRGVAKNIQYF	TGTGCCAGTAGTATAGATCGGCGGGGGGTAGCCAAAAACATTCAGTACTTC
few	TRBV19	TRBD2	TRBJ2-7	CASRAIAGLAYEQYF	TGTGCCAGTAGGGCCATAGCGGGGCTGGCCTACGAGCAGTACTTC
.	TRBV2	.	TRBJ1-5	CASSESGPGQPQHF	TGTGCCAGCAGTGAAAGTGGCCCGGGTCAGCCCCAGCATTTT
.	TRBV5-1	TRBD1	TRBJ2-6	CASSTRDRVEGANVLTF	TGCGCCAGCAGCACCCGGGACAGGGTTGAGGGGGCCAACGTCCTGACTTTC
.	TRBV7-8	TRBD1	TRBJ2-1	CASSLGGQYNEQFF	TGTGCCAGCAGCTTAGGGGGACAGTACAATGAGCAGTTCTTC
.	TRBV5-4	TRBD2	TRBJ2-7	CASSPRTSGGIGYEQYF	TGTGCCAGCAGCCCTCGGACTAGCGGGGGTATTGGTTACGAGCAGTACTTC
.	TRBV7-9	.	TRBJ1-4	CASSLRGGEGTNEKLFF	TGTGCCAGCAGCTTAAGGGGCGGAGAAGGGACTAATGAAAAACTGTTTTTT
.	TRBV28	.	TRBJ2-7	CASSRGTYEQYF	TGTGCCAGCAGTAGGGGGACCTACGAGCAGTACTTC